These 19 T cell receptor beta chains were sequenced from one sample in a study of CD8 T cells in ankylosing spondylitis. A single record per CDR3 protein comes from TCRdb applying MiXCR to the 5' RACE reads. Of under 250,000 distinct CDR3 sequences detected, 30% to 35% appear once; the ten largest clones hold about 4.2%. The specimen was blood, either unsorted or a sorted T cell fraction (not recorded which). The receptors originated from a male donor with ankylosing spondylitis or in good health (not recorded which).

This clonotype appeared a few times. The DNA of the CDR3 is TGTGCCAGCTCACCCAACTCCAATTCACCCCTCCACTTT. Residues: CASSPNSNSPLHF. The chain carries TRBV18 and TRBJ1-6; D unclear. The CDR3 is 13 amino acids. Germline V gives CDR1 KGHSH, CDR2 LQKENI. V lost 3 bases, J lost 7 bases, and 7 bases lay in between.

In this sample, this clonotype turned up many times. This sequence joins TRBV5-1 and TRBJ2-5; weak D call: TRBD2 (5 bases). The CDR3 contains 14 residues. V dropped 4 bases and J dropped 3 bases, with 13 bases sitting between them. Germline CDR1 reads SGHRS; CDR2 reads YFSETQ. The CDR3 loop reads CASSPDFPKETQYF. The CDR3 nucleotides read TGCGCCAGCAGCCCGGACTTCCCCAAAGAGACCCAGTACTTC.

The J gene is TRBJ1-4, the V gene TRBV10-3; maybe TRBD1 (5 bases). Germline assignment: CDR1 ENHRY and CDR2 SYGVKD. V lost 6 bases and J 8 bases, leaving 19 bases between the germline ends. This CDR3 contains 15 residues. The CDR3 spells CAIRSRQKVGEKLFF. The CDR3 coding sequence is TGTGCCATCAGAAGCCGACAGAAGGTTGGGGAAAAACTGTTTTTT.

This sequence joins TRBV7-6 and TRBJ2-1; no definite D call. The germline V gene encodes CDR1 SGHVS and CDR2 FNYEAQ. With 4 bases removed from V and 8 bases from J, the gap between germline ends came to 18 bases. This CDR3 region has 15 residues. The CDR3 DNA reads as TGTGCCAGCAGCTCAATCCTCGATCGCGCCGATGAGCAGTTCTTC. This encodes CASSSILDRADEQFF. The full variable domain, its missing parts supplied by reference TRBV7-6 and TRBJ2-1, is GAGVSQSPRYKVTKRGQDVALRCDPISGHVSLYWYRQALGQGPEFLTYFNYEAQQDKSGLPNDRFSAERPEGSISTLTIQRTEQRDSAMYRCASSSILDRADEQFFGPGTRLTVL.

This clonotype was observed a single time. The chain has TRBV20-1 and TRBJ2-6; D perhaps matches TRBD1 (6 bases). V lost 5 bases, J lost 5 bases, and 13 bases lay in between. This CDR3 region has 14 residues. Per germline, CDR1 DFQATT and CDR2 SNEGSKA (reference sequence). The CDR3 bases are TGCAGTGCTCCCAACAGGGTCTGGGCCAACGTCCTGACTTTC. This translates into CSAPNRVWANVLTF.

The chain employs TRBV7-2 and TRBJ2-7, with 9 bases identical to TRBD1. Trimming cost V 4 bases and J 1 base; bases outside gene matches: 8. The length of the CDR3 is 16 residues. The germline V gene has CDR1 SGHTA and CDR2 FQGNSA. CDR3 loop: CASSSTPGQGSYEQYF. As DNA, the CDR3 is TGTGCCAGCAGCTCTACGCCGGGACAGGGTTCCTACGAGCAGTACTTC.

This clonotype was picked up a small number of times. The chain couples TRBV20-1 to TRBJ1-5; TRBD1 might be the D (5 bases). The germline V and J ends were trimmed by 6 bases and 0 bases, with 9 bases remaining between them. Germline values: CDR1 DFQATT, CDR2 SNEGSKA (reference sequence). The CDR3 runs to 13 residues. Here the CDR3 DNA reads TGCAGTGCGGACGACAGTAGCAATCAGCCCCAGCATTTT. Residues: CSADDSSNQPQHF.

The chain's CDR3 is CASSSLTGGYNEQFF. DNA of the CDR3: TGTGCCAGCAGCTCCCTCACCGGCGGGTACAATGAGCAGTTCTTC. The chain employs TRBV11-2 and TRBJ2-1, with TRBD2 as a possible D gene (5 bases). Per germline, CDR1 SGHAT and CDR2 FQNNGV. The CDR3 totals 15 residues. Trimming shortened V by 4 bases and J by 4 bases, and 14 bases separated the two germline ends.

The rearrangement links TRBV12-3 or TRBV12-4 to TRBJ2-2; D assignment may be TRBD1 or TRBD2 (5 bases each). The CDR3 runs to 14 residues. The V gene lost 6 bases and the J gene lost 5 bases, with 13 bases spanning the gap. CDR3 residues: CASSPGSVTGELFF. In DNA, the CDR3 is TGTGCCAGCAGCCCAGGGAGTGTTACCGGGGAGCTGTTTTTT.

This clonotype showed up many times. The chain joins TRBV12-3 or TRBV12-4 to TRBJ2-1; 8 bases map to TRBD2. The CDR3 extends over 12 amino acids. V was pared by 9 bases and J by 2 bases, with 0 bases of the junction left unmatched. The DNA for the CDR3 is TGTGCCAGTAGCGGGGCCTACAATGAGCAGTTCTTC. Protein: CASSGAYNEQFF.

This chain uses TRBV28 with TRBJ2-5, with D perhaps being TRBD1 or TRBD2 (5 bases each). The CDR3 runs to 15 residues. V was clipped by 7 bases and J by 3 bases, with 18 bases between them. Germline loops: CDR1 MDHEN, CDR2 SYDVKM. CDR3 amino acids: CASKLEDTLEETQYF. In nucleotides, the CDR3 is TGTGCCAGCAAGTTGGAGGACACCCTTGAAGAGACCCAGTACTTC.

Here the CDR3 reads CASSPGQSRRNTIYF. The CDR3 DNA is TGTGCCAGCAGTCCGGGACAATCGCGAAGAAACACCATATATTTT. The rearrangement links TRBV12-3 or TRBV12-4 to TRBJ1-3; D possibly corresponds to TRBD1 (6 bases). The CDR3 contains 15 residues. Trimming pared 5 bases from V and 5 bases from J, leaving 16 bases between.

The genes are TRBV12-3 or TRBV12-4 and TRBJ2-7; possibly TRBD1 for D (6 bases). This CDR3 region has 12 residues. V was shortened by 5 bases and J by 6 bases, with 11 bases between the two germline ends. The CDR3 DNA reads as TGTGCCAGCAGTAGCACAGGGTTCGAGCAGTACTTC. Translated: CASSSTGFEQYF.

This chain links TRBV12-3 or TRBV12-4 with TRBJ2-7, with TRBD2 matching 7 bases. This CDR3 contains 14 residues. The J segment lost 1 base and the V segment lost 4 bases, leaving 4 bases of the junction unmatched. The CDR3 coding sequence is TGTGCCAGCAGTTATGGGGGGGTTTCCTACGAGCAGTACTTC. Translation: CASSYGGVSYEQYF.

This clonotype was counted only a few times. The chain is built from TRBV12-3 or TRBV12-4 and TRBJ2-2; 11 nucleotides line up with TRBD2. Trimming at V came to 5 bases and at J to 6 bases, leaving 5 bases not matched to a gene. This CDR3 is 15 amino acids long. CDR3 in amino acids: CASSPLAGGAGELFF. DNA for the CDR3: TGTGCCAGCAGTCCTCTAGCGGGGGGAGCCGGGGAGCTGTTTTTT.

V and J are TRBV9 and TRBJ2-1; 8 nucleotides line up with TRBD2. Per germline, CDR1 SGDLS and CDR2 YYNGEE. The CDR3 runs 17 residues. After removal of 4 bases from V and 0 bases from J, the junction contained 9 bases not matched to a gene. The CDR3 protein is CASSPPSRGGSYNEQFF. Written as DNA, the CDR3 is TGTGCCAGCAGCCCACCCTCACGGGGGGGCTCCTACAATGAGCAGTTCTTC.

The CDR3 DNA is TGCAGTGCCCCGAATTTGGGGCGCGGGGAGACCCAGTACTTC. It translates to CSAPNLGRGETQYF. The rearrangement links TRBV20-1 to TRBJ2-5; D may match TRBD1 or TRBD2 (5 bases each). The CDR3 contains 14 residues. Germline-derived CDR1 and CDR2 are DFQATT and SNEGSKA (reference sequence). V lost 6 bases and J lost 5, with 19 bases in between.

CDR3 region: CASSQTGGGQYF. The CDR3 nucleotides read TGTGCCAGCAGCCAAACCGGAGGGGGGCAGTACTTC. This chain uses TRBV6-5 with TRBJ2-7; D assignment may be TRBD1 or TRBD2 (6 bases each). The CDR3 loop spans 12 amino acids. The V and J ends lost 6 bases and 9 bases respectively, with 15 bases between them. Germline CDR1 is MNHEY and CDR2 is SVGAGI.

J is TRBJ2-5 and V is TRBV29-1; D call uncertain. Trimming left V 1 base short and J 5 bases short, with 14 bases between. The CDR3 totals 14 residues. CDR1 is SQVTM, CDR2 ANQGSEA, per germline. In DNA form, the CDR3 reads TGCAGCGTTGAAGCCCTCGGGCTTATGGAGACCCAGTACTTC. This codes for CSVEALGLMETQYF.